The 24 T cell receptor beta chains in this list originate from one sample, sequenced in a study of monozygotic twins with inflammatory bowel disease. Using the 5' RACE reads, TCRdb records one entry per CDR3 protein without DNA. Listed are about 380,000 distinct CDR3 sequences; approximately 2.4% falls within the top ten. The sequencing input was blood. The receptors shown here come from a human donor with ulcerative colitis or Crohn's disease, or a healthy co-twin of an affected twin (not recorded which).

V and J are TRBV27 and TRBJ1-5; TCRdb returns TRBD1, unconfirmable since there is no DNA. The CDR3 consists of 16 residues. Germline CDR1 is MNHEY and CDR2 is SMNVEV (reference sequence). The CDR3 loop is CASSLLGQGSNQPQHF.

The rearrangement links TRBV5-1 to TRBJ2-1. Germline assignment: CDR1 SGHRS and CDR2 YFSETQ. The CDR3 runs to 17 residues. The CDR3 here is CASSPQGTGGSYNEQFF.

The V gene is TRBV4-1, the J gene TRBJ2-1; the D gene TCRdb calls, TRBD1, cannot be checked with no DNA. Germline CDR1 and CDR2: MGHRA and YSYEKL. The length of the CDR3 is 16 residues. CDR3 protein: CASSQTGTRSYNEQFF.

The J gene is TRBJ2-7, the V gene TRBV7-8; as DNA is missing, the TRBD1 call by TCRdb cannot be tested. This CDR3 has 15 amino acids. Germline CDR1 is SGHVS and CDR2 is FQNEAQ. The CDR3 loop reads CASSFRPGPPYEQYF.

The chain joins TRBV6-1 to TRBJ1-1; TCRdb outputs TRBD1, but without DNA this stays unchecked. Germline-derived CDR1 and CDR2 are MNHNS and SASEGT. The CDR3 runs to 15 residues. CDR3 protein: CASSEVWQGAVEAFF.

This chain joins TRBV12-3 or TRBV12-4 and TRBJ2-3; TCRdb picks TRBD1, but there is no DNA to check that call. The CDR3 runs to 17 residues. CDR3 in amino acids: CASKLGWGAGGTDTQYF.

CDR3: CASSQDGTRSSGNTIYF. The rearrangement links TRBV4-2 to TRBJ1-3; TCRdb picks TRBD1, but there is no DNA to check that call. The CDR3 covers 17 residues. Germline V gene sequence: CDR1 LGHNA, CDR2 YNFKEQ.

The chain combines TRBV2 with TRBJ2-7. This CDR3 is built from 14 residues. Germline-derived CDR1 and CDR2 are SNHLY and FYNNEI. CDR3 in amino acids: CASTQRRSSYEQYF. Based on the CDR3 plus reference TRBV2 and TRBJ2-7, the full variable domain is EPEVTQTPSHQVTQMGQEVILRCVPISNHLYFYWYRQILGQKVEFLVSFYNNEISEKSEIFDDQFSVERPDGSNFTLKIRSTKLEDSAMYFCASTQRRSSYEQYFGPGTRLTVT.

This chain joins TRBV12-3 or TRBV12-4 and TRBJ2-1; lacking DNA, the TRBD2 call made by TCRdb goes unchecked. CDR3 length: 14 amino acids. CDR3 sequence: CASSRGPPGVEQFF.

The J gene is TRBJ2-3, the V gene TRBV6-2 or TRBV6-3; the D gene TCRdb calls, TRBD1, cannot be checked with no DNA. Germline V gene data show CDR1 as MNHEY and CDR2 as SVGEGT. This CDR3 is 15 amino acids long. CDR3 region: CASSRTGFDTDTQYF.

V usage is TRBV9 and J usage is TRBJ2-7; TCRdb proposes TRBD1, but this gene call is untestable without DNA. This CDR3 has 14 residues. Germline CDR1 reads SGDLS; CDR2 reads YYNGEE. CDR3 sequence: CASSGQGAVGEQYF. The full variable domain, in which reference TRBV9 and TRBJ2-7 provide the parts outside the CDR3, is DSGVTQTPKHLITATGQRVTLRCSPRSGDLSVYWYQQSLDQGLQFLIQYYNGEERAKGNILERFSAQQFPDLHSELNLSSLELGDSALYFCASSGQGAVGEQYFGPGTRLTVT.

The V call is TRBV12-3 or TRBV12-4, the J call TRBJ2-7; TCRdb picks TRBD2, but there is no DNA to check that call. CDR3 length equals 15 residues. CDR3 sequence: CASSLRLAVVYEQYF.

This chain connects TRBV18 to TRBJ2-7; the TRBD2 assignment by TCRdb is unverifiable without DNA. Germline CDR1 is KGHSH and CDR2 is LQKENI. This CDR3 is built from 15 residues. CDR3 loop: CASSPAAGRRGEQYF.

The chain carries TRBV7-9 and TRBJ2-2; TCRdb picks TRBD1, but there is no DNA to check that call. Germline loops: CDR1 SEHNR, CDR2 FQNEAQ (reference sequence). This CDR3 comprises 15 residues. The chain's CDR3 is CASRYPGSNTGELFF.

V and J are TRBV9 and TRBJ2-3; the D gene TCRdb calls, TRBD1, cannot be checked with no DNA. CDR3 length: 15 amino acids. The germline V gene has CDR1 SGDLS and CDR2 YYNGEE. CDR3 loop: CASSPFPTDTDTQYF.

The genes are TRBV30 and TRBJ2-1; TCRdb names TRBD1, which stays unverified in the absence of DNA. Germline V gene sequence: CDR1 GTSNPN, CDR2 SVGIG (reference sequence). This CDR3 has 15 amino acids. CDR3 region: CAWSRGSRGDNEQFF.

V and J are TRBV7-7 and TRBJ1-5; checking the TCRdb D call of TRBD1 is not possible without DNA. The germline V gene encodes CDR1 SSHAT and CDR2 FNYEAQ (reference sequence). There are 14 residues in the CDR3. The CDR3 loop reads CARSQGASNQPQHF.

The chain recombines TRBV4-3 with TRBJ1-2. The CDR3 is 15 amino acids. Germline V gives CDR1 LGHNA, CDR2 YSLEER. CDR3 amino acids: CASSQDRHGVYGYTF.

The chain links TRBV30 to TRBJ2-6. This CDR3 contains 16 residues. Per the germline V gene, CDR1 is GTSNPN and CDR2 is SVGIG (reference sequence). This CDR3 is CAWSVRGDSGANVLTF.

This chain links TRBV6-7 with TRBJ2-5; the TRBD2 assignment by TCRdb is unverifiable without DNA. TRBV6-7 is an ORF, with its function uncertain. This CDR3 is 13 amino acids long. The CDR3 loop reads CASSPGGGTPQYF.

This sequence joins TRBV4-3 and TRBJ2-1; TCRdb calls TRBD1, which cannot be checked without DNA. The CDR3 spans 17 residues. Germline V gene data show CDR1 as LGHNA and CDR2 as YSLEER. The CDR3 protein is CASSQREGRGPVGEQFF.

The rearrangement joins TRBV6-5 to TRBJ2-7; TCRdb designates TRBD1, a call that cannot be tested without DNA. The CDR3 spans 15 residues. Per the germline V gene, CDR1 is MNHEY and CDR2 is SVGAGI. The CDR3 sequence: CASSWGQGVTYEQYF.

V usage is TRBV7-3 and J usage is TRBJ2-7; checking the TCRdb D call of TRBD1 is not possible without DNA. The length of the CDR3 is 13 residues. Germline V gives CDR1 SGHTA, CDR2 FQGTGA. The CDR3 spells CASSLRQGSEQYF. Variable domain in full (rest from reference TRBV7-3 and TRBJ2-7): GAGVSQTPSNKVTEKGKYVELRCDPISGHTALYWYRQSLGQGPEFLIYFQGTGAADDSGLPNDRFFAVRPEGSVSTLKIQRTERGDSAVYLCASSLRQGSEQYFGPGTRLTVT.

V and J are TRBV23-1 and TRBJ1-5. TRBV23-1 has ORF status, its function being uncertain. The CDR3 is 11 amino acids. The CDR3 protein is CASCHYGAQHF.